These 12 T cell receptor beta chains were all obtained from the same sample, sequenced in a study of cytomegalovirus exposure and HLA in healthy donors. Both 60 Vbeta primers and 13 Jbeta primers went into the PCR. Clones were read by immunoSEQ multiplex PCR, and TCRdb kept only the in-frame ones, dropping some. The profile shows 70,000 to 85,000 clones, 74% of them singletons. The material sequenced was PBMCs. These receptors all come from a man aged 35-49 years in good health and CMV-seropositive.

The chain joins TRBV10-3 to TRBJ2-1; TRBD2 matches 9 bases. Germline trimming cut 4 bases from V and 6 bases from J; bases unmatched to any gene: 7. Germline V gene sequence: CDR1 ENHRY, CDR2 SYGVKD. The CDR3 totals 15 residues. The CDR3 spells CAISVGGGAGNEQFF. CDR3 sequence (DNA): TGTGCCATCAGTGTGGGCGGGGGGGCCGGCAATGAGCAGTTCTTC.

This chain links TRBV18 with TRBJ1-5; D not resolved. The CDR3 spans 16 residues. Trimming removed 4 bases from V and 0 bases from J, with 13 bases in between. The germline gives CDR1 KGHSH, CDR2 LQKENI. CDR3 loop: CASSRAHGHSNQPQHF. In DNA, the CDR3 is TGTGCCAGCTCACGGGCCCATGGGCATAGCAATCAGCCCCAGCATTTT. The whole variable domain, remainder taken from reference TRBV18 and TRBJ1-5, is NAGVMQNPRHLVRRRGQEARLRCSPMKGHSHVYWYRQLPEEGLKFMVYLQKENIIDESGMPKERFSAEFPKEGPSILRIQQVVRGDSAAYFCASSRAHGHSNQPQHFGDGTRLSIL.

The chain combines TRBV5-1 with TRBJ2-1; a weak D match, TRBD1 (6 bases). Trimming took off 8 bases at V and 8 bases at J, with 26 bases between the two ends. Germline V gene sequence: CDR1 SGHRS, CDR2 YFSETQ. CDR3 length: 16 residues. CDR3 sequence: CASSTGTPKYLDEQFF. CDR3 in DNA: TGCGCCAGTTCTACCGGGACACCAAAATACCTTGATGAGCAGTTCTTC.

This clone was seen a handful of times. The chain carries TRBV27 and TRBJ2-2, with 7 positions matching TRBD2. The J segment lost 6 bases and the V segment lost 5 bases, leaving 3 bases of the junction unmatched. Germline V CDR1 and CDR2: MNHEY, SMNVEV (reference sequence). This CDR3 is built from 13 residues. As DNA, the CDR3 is TGTGCCAGCAGTCCTAGCGGATCCGGGGAGCTGTTTTTT. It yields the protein CASSPSGSGELFF.

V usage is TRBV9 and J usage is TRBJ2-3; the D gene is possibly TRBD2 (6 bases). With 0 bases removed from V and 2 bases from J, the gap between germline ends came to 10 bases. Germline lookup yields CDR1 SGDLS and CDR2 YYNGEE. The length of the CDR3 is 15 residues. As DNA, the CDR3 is TGTGCCAGCAGCGTAGCACCTAGCGACACAGATACGCAGTATTTT. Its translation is CASSVAPSDTDTQYF. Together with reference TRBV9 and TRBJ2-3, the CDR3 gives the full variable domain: DSGVTQTPKHLITATGQRVTLRCSPRSGDLSVYWYQQSLDQGLQFLIQYYNGEERAKGNILERFSAQQFPDLHSELNLSSLELGDSALYFCASSVAPSDTDTQYFGPGTRLTVL.

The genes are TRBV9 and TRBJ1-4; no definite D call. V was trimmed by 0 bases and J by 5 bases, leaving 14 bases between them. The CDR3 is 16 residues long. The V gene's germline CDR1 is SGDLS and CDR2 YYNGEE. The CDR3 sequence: CASSVGSTALNEKLFF. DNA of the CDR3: TGTGCCAGCAGCGTAGGCTCCACAGCCCTAAATGAAAAACTGTTTTTT.

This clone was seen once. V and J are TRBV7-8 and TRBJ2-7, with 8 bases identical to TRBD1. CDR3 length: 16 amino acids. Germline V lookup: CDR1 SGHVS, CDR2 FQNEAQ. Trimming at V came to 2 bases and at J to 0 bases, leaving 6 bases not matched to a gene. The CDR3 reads CASSLRGDRSSYEQYF. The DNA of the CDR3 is TGTGCCAGCAGCTTAAGGGGGGACAGGAGCTCCTACGAGCAGTACTTC.

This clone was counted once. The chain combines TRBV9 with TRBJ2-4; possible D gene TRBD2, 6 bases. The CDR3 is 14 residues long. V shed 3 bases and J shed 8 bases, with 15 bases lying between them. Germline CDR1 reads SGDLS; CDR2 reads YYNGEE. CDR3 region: CASSGGRWEDIQYF. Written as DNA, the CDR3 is TGTGCCAGCAGCGGGGGCAGGTGGGAGGACATTCAGTACTTC.

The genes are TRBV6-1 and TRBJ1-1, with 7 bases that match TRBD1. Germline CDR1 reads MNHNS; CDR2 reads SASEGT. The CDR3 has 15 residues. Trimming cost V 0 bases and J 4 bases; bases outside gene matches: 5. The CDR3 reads CASSEATGFFTEAFF. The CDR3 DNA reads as TGTGCCAGCAGTGAAGCGACAGGGTTTTTCACTGAAGCTTTCTTT.

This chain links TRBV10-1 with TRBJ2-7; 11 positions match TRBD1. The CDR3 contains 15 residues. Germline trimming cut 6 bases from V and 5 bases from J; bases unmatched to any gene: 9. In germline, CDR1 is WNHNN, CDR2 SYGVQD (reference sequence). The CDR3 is CASRADRGRSNEQYF. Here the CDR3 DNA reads TGCGCCAGCAGGGCGGACAGGGGGCGCAGCAACGAGCAGTACTTC.

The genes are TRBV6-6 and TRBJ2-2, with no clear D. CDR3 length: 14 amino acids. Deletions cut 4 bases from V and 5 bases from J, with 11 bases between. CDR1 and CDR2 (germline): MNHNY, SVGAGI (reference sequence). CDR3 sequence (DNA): TGTGCCAGCAGTTTGTCCGAAACAACCGGGGAGCTGTTTTTT. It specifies CASSLSETTGELFF.

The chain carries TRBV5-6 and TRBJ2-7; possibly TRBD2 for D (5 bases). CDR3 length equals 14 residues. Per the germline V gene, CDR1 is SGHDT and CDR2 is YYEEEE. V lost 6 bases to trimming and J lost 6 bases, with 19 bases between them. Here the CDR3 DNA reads TGTGCCAGCATCCCCCGGGGTACAAGTGGCGAGCAGTACTTC. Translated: CASIPRGTSGEQYF.